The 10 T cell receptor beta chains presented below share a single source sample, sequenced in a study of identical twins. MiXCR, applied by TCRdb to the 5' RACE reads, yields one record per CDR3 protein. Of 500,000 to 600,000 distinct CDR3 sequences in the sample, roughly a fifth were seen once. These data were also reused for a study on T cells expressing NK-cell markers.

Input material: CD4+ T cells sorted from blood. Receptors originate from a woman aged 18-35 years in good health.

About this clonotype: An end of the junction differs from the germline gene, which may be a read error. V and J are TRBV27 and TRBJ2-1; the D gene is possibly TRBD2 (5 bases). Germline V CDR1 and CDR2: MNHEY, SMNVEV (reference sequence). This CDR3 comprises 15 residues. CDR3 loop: CASNLSLGRGNEQFF. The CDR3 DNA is TGTGCCAGCAATTTATCACTTGGGCGAGGGAATGAGCAGTTCTTC.

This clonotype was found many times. The CDR3 loop reads CSAREAGGVMNEQFF. DNA for the CDR3: TGCAGTGCTAGAGAGGCGGGGGGTGTGATGAATGAGCAGTTCTTC. V gene TRBV20-1 combines with J gene TRBJ2-1, with 8 bases matching TRBD2. V shed 0 bases, J shed 7 bases, and the junction held 8 bases outside the gene matches. CDR1 DFQATT and CDR2 SNEGSKA come from the germline V gene (reference sequence). The CDR3 has 15 residues.

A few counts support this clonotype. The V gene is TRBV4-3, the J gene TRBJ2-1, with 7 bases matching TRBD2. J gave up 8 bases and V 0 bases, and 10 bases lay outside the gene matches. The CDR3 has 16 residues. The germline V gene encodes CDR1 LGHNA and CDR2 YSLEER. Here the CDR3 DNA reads TGCGCCAGCAGCCAAGATTGGGCGGGAGTCGCGTATGAGCAGTTCTTC. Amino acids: CASSQDWAGVAYEQFF.

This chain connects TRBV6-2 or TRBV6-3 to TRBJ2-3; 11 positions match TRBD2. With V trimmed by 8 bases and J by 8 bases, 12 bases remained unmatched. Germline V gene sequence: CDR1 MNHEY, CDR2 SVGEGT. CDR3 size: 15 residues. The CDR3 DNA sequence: TGTGCCAGCGTTCTAGCGGGAGGACGCCTTGGTACGCAGTATTTT. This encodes CASVLAGGRLGTQYF.

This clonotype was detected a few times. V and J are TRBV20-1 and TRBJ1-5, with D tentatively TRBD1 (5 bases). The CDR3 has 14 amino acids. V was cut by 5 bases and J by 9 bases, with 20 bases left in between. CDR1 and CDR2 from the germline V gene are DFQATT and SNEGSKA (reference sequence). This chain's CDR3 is CSAHTGRPGRPQHF. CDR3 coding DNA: TGCAGTGCTCACACCGGGCGCCCAGGGCGGCCCCAGCATTTT.

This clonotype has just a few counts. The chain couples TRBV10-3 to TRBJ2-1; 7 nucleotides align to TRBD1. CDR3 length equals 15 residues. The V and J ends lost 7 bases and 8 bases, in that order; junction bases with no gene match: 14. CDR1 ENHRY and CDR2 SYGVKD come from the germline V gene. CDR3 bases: TGTGCCATCACCTCGGAGATAGGGGGCTCGGATGAGCAGTTCTTC. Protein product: CAITSEIGGSDEQFF.

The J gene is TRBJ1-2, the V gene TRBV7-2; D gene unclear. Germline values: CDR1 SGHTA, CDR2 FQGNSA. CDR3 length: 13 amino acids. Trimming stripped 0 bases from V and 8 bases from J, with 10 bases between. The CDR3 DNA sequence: TGTGCCAGCAGCTTAGCTGGGGTCGGCGGCTACACCTTC. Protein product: CASSLAGVGGYTF. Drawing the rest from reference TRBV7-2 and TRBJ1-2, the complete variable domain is GAGVSQSPSNKVTEKGKDVELRCDPISGHTALYWYRQSLGQGLEFLIYFQGNSAPDKSGLPSDRFSAERTGGSVSTLTIQRTQQEDSAVYLCASSLAGVGGYTFGSGTRLTVV.

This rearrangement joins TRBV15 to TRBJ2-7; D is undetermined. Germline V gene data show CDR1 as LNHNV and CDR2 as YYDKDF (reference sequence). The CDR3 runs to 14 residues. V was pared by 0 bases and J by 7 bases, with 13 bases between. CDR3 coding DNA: TGTGCCACCAGCAGAGAGCCCGGCCCGTGGGAGCAGTACTTC. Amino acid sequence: CATSREPGPWEQYF.

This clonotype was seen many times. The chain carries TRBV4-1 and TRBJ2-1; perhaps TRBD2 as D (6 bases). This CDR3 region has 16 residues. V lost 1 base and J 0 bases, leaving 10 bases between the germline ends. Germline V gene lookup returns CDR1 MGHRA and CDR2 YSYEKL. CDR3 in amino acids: CASSQGAGSSYNEQFF. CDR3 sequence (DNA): TGCGCCAGCAGCCAAGGGGCCGGGAGCTCCTACAATGAGCAGTTCTTC.

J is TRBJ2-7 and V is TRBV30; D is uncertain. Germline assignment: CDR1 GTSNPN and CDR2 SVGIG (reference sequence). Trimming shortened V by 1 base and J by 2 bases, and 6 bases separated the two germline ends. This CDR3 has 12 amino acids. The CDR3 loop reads CAWSDNAYEQYF. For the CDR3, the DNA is TGTGCCTGGAGTGATAACGCCTACGAGCAGTACTTC.